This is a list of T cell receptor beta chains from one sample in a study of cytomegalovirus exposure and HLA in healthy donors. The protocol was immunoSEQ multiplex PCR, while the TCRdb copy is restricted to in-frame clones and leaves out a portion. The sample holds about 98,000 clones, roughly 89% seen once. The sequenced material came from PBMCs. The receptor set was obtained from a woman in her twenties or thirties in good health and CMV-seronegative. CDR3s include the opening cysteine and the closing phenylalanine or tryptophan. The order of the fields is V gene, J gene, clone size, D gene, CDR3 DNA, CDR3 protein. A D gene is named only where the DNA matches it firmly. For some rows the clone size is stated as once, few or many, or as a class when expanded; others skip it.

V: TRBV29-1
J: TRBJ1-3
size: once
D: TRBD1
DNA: TGCAGCGTCGCGCAAACAGGGGGTGGAAACACCATATATTTT
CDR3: CSVAQTGGGNTIYF

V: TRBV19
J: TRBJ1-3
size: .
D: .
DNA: TGTGCCAGTACCATGGGGGGAAGTGGAAACACCATATATTTT
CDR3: CASTMGGSGNTIYF

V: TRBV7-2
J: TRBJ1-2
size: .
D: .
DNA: TGTGCCAGCAGCTTAGTAGGGAGGGCGACTAACTATGGCTACACCTTC
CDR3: CASSLVGRATNYGYTF

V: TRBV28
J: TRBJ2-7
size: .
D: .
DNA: TGTGCCAGCAGGCTTGGCGGGTCCTCCTACGAGCAGTACTTC
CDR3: CASRLGGSSYEQYF

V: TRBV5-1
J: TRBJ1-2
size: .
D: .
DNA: TGCGCCAGCAGCCTAGAGGGCAACTATGGCTACACCTTC
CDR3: CASSLEGNYGYTF

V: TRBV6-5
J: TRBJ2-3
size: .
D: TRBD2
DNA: TGTGCCAGCAGTTTAGCGGGAGAGGAAAATACGCAGTATTTT
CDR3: CASSLAGEENTQYF

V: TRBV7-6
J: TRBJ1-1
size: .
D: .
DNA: TGTGCCAGCAGCTTAGCTGGCAGGGGAAACACTGAAGCTTTCTTT
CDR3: CASSLAGRGNTEAFF

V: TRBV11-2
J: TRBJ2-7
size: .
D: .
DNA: TGTGCCAGCAGCTTAGATCCCAACGCCGCGTACGAGCAGTACTTC
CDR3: CASSLDPNAAYEQYF

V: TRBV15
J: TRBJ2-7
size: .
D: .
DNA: TGTGCCACCAGCGGTCAACATGGCTACGAGCAGTACTTC
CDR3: CATSGQHGYEQYF

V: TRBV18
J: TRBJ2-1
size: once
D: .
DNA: TGTGCCAGCTCACCGGGACACCTCTCCTACAATGAGCAGTTCTTC
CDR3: CASSPGHLSYNEQFF

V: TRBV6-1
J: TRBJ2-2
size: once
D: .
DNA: TGTGCCAGCAGAACATTCGCGAACACCGGGGAGCTGTTTTTT
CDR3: CASRTFANTGELFF

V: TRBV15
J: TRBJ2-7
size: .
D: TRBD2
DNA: TGTGCCACCAGCAGAGATCTAGCGGGAGTCTACGAGCAGTACTTC
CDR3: CATSRDLAGVYEQYF

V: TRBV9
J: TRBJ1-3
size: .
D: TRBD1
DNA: TGTGCCAGCAGCGATAGGGGGCTCGGAAACACCATATATTTT
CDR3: CASSDRGLGNTIYF

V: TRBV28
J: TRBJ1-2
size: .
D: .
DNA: TGTGCCAGCCGAAACGCCCTGAGCTATGGCTACACCTTC
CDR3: CASRNALSYGYTF

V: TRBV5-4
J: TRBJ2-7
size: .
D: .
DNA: TGTGCCAGCAGCTTGGGGGGCCCCTTCTCCTACGAGCAGTACTTC
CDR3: CASSLGGPFSYEQYF

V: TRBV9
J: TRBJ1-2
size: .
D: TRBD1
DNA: TGTGCCAGCAGCTTAGACCGGGACAGCTATGGCTACACCTTC
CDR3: CASSLDRDSYGYTF

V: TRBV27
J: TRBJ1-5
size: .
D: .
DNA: TGTGCCAGCAGTTTATCTGGGGGCGGCAATCAGCCCCAGCATTTT
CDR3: CASSLSGGGNQPQHF

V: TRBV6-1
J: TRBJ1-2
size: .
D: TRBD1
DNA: TGTGCCACCGGGGGGGACAGAAGCTATGGCTACACCTTC
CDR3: CATGGDRSYGYTF

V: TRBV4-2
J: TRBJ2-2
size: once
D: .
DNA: TGTGCCAGCAGCCAAGATTGGCAGGGAAACACCGGGGAGCTGTTTTTT
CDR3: CASSQDWQGNTGELFF

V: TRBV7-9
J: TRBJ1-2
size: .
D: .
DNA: TGTGCCAGCAGCCCTGGAGATCTCTATGGCTACACCTTC
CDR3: CASSPGDLYGYTF

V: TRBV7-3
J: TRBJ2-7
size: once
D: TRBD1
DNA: TGTGCCAGCAGTATACCAGGGGGTCGCAACGAGCAGTACTTC
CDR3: CASSIPGGRNEQYF

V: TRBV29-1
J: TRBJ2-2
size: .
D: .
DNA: TGCAGCGTTCTTCCTATGCTGGAGACCGGGGAGCTGTTTTTT
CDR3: CSVLPMLETGELFF

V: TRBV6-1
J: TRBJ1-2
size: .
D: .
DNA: TGTGCCAGCAGTGCAGGGGCCGGTGGCTACACCTTC
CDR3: CASSAGAGGYTF

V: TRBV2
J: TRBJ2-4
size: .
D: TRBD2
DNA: TGTGCCAGCAGGGGAGGGACCCAAGCCAAAAACATTCAGTACTTC
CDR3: CASRGGTQAKNIQYF

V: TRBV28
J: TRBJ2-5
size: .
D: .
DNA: TGTGCCAGCAGTTTGCTCGGAGAGACCCAGTACTTC
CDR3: CASSLLGETQYF

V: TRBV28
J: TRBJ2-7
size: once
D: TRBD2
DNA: TGTGCCAGCAGCACACCGGGACTAGCAACGGACTACGAGCAGTACTTC
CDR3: CASSTPGLATDYEQYF

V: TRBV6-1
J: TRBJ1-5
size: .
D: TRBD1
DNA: TGTGCCAGCAGGAGGACAGGGAAGAATCAGCCCCAGCATTTT
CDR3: CASRRTGKNQPQHF

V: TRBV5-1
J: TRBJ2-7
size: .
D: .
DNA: TGCGCCAGCAGCTTGGCTCGACTGGGCGGGAAAGACGAGCAGTACTTC
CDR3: CASSLARLGGKDEQYF

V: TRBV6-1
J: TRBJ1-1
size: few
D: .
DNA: TGTGCCAGCAGTGCAGGGTTTGATACTGAAGCTTTCTTT
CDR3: CASSAGFDTEAFF

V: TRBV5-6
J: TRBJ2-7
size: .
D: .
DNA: TGTGCCAGCAGCTTTTCGGGGATCCCCTACGAGCAGTACTTC
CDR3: CASSFSGIPYEQYF

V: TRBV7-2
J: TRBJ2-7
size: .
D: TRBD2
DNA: TGTGCCAGCAGCTTCCCGGGACTAGTTTTTCACGAGCAGTACTTC
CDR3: CASSFPGLVFHEQYF

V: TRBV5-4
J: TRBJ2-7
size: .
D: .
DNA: TGTGCCAGCAGCTGGAGTAAGGGGTACGAGCAGTACTTC
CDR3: CASSWSKGYEQYF

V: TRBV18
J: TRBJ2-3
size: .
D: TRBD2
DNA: TGTGCCAGCTCACCACCACTAGCGGGATGGGGAGATACGCAGTATTTT
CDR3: CASSPPLAGWGDTQYF

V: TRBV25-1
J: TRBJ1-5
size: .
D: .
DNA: TGTGCCAGCAGTGACCGCGGATGGCCCCAGCATTTT
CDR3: CASSDRGWPQHF

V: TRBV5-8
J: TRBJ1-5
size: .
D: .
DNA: TGTGCCAGCAGCCCCCTGGAGCGACGTCAGCCCCAGCATTTT
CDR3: CASSPLERRQPQHF

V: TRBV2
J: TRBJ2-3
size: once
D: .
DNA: TGTGCCAGCAGCAAAGAGGATACGCAGTATTTT
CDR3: CASSKEDTQYF

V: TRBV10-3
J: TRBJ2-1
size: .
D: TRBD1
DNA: TGTGCCATCAGTCAGGGGGCGAGGTCCAATGAGCAGTTCTTC
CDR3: CAISQGARSNEQFF

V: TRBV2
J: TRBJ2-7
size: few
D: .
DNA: TGTGCCAGCAGTGGCAGCTACGAGCAGTACTTC
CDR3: CASSGSYEQYF

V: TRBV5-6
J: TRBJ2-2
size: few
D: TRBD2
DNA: TGTGCCAGCAGCCCCAGCGGGAGATCCACCGGGGAGCTGTTTTTT
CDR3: CASSPSGRSTGELFF

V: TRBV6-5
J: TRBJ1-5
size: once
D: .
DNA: TGTGCCAGCAGTCCCGGGAGCAGCACTCGGCCCCAGCATTTT
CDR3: CASSPGSSTRPQHF

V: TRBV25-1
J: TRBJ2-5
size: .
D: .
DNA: TGTGCCAGCAGAGCGCTTTGGGACAAACAAGAGACCCAGTACTTC
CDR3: CASRALWDKQETQYF

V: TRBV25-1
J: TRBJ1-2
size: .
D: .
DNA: TGTGCCAGCAGTGACCGTGGGGCAAACTATGGCTACACCTTC
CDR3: CASSDRGANYGYTF